This T cell receptor beta chain was captured in a study of T cell clonality in common variable immunodeficiency. Trimming took 5 bases from V and 1 from J; bases not matched to a gene: 3. This CDR3 region has 16 residues. In germline, CDR1 is SGHVS, CDR2 FNYEAQ. Regarding the study as a whole: Reportedly, TCR beta sequences from common variable immunodeficiency showed fewer deletions and N-nucleotide insertions.

All CVID subjects were on immunoglobulin replacement for at least one year. Equal genomic DNA amounts from CVID and control samples were sequenced. The method was immunoSEQ multiplex PCR; TCRdb's version includes in-frame clones alone and lacks a portion of them. The sample has about 32,000 clones, none seen only once. This clone has a handful of counts. Its specificity is not known. The sequenced fragment ends 3 residues before the CDR3 boundary, so the rest is inferred from the germline J gene. This sequence was found in a human donor with common variable immunodeficiency. The rearrangement uses TRBV7-6 and TRBJ2-3; 13 nucleotides match TRBD2. Sequencing input: peripheral blood mononuclear cells. The covered CDR3 bases are TGTGCCAGCAGCGAAACTAGCGGGGGGGGCACAGATACG. This gives the protein CASSETSGGGTDT. The CDR3 in its entirety is CASSETSGGGTDTQYF.